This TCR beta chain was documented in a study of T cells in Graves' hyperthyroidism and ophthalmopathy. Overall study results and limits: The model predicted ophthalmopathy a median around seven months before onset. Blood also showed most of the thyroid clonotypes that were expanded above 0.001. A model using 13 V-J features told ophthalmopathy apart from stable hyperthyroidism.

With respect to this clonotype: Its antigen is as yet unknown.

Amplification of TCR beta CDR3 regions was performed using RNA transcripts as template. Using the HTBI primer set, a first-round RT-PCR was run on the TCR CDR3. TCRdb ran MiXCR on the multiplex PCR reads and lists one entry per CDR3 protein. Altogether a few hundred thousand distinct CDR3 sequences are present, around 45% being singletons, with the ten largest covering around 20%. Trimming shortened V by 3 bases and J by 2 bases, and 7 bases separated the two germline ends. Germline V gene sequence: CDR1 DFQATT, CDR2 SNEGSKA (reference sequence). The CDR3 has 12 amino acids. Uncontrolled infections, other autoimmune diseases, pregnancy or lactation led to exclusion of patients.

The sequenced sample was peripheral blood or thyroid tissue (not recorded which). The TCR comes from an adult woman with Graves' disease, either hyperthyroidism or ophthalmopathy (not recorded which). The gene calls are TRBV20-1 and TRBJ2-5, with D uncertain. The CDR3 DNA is TGCAGTGCTAGGAGGCAGCAAGAGACCCAGTACTTC. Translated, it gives CSARRQQETQYF.